This T cell receptor (beta chain) was sequenced in a study of blood T cell repertoires in COVID-19. TCRdb keeps only in-frame clones here, not all; method: immunoSEQ multiplex PCR. The sample lists a few hundred thousand clones; about 80% were seen once. Trimming removed 2 bases from V and 4 bases from J, with 18 bases in between. CDR3 length: 17 residues. CDR1 MNHEY and CDR2 SVGEGT come from the germline V gene. The source is a woman aged 55-70 years with acute or convalescent COVID-19. Material for sequencing was peripheral blood. This chain joins TRBV6-2 or TRBV6-3 and TRBJ1-3; unclear D gene. Written as DNA, the CDR3 is TGTGCCAGCAGTTACGAAACCGGGAAGCTGGACGGAAACACCATATATTTT. Amino acid sequence: CASSYETGKLDGNTIYF.